The 26 T cell receptor beta chains below were found in one sample sequenced in a study of T cell repertoires in cytomegalovirus infection. TCRdb fed the reads into MiXCR, producing one record per CDR3 protein. The table has approximately 170,000 distinct CDR3 sequences, roughly 15% seen once. The sequenced material came from CD8+ T cells from PBMCs. The receptors here all came from a human donor in good health (CMV status not recorded). Some clones in this sample may be carry-over from other donors' samples.

This chain joins TRBV7-2 and TRBJ2-7; D may be TRBD2 (6 bases). The CDR3 totals 12 residues. Germline CDR1 SGHTA, CDR2 FQGNSA. The V gene lost 4 bases and the J gene lost 5 bases, with 9 bases spanning the gap. The chain's CDR3 is CASSSGVHEQYF. DNA of the CDR3: TGTGCCAGCAGCTCGGGGGTCCACGAGCAGTACTTC.

This sequence joins TRBV11-2 and TRBJ2-7, with a tentative D call TRBD2 (6 bases). This CDR3 is built from 15 residues. Germline V gene data show CDR1 as SGHAT and CDR2 as FQNNGV. V was shortened by 0 bases and J by 3 bases, with 12 bases between the two germline ends. The CDR3 bases are TGTGCCAGCAGCTTAGAGGCTAGCGAAGTCTACGAGCAGTACTTC. Its protein product is CASSLEASEVYEQYF.

This clonotype was picked up many times. Written as DNA, the CDR3 is TGTGCCAGCAGCTTAGGACTGCCCCGGGAGCTGTTTTTT. It encodes CASSLGLPRELFF. V and J are TRBV7-8 and TRBJ2-2, with D unclear. The V gene lost 1 base and the J gene lost 9 bases, with 9 bases spanning the gap. The V gene's germline CDR1 is SGHVS and CDR2 FQNEAQ. The CDR3 runs 13 residues.

The chain employs TRBV20-1 and TRBJ1-1, with TRBD1 as a possible D gene (5 bases). V lost 1 base to trimming and J lost 7 bases, with 13 bases between them. Germline CDR1 reads DFQATT; CDR2 reads SNEGSKA (reference sequence). The CDR3 runs to 13 residues. CDR3 loop: CSARAPGINEAFF. CDR3 in DNA: TGCAGTGCTAGAGCCCCAGGGATAAATGAAGCTTTCTTT.

This clonotype has just a few counts. The V and J genes are TRBV7-9 and TRBJ2-5; D unclear. Germline CDR1 SEHNR, CDR2 FQNEAQ (reference sequence). The V and J ends lost 7 bases and 3 bases respectively, with 6 bases between them. The CDR3 spans 11 residues. As DNA, the CDR3 is TGTGCCAGCACCGCAGAAGAGACCCAGTACTTC. This sequence encodes CASTAEETQYF. The whole variable domain, remainder taken from reference TRBV7-9 and TRBJ2-5, is DTGVSQNPRHKITKRGQNVTFRCDPISEHNRLYWYRQTLGQGPEFLTYFQNEAQLEKSRLLSDRFSAERPKGSFSTLEIQRTEQGDSAMYLCASTAEETQYFGPGTRLLVL.

The V gene is TRBV20-1, the J gene TRBJ1-1; D possibly corresponds to TRBD1 (5 bases). CDR1 and CDR2 from the germline V gene are DFQATT and SNEGSKA (reference sequence). CDR3 length equals 13 residues. Trimming took off 1 base at V and 4 bases at J, with 10 bases between the two ends. CDR3 nucleotide sequence: TGCAGTGCTAGAGTTTTGGGGGGCACTGAAGCTTTCTTT. Translated, it gives CSARVLGGTEAFF.

This clonotype was counted a few times. The chain is built from TRBV18 and TRBJ2-1; the D gene is possibly TRBD2 (6 bases). Trimming took 4 bases from V and 8 from J, leaving 15 bases between them. The CDR3 has 14 residues. Per the germline V gene, CDR1 is KGHSH and CDR2 is LQKENI. DNA of the CDR3: TGTGCCAGCTCACTTCCAAAGTCGGGGGATGAGCAGTTCTTC. Its translation is CASSLPKSGDEQFF.

This chain connects TRBV19 to TRBJ2-5; D gene ambiguous. The V gene lost 3 bases and the J gene lost 1 base, with 9 bases spanning the gap. This CDR3 spans 14 amino acids. Per germline, CDR1 LNHDA and CDR2 SQIVND (reference sequence). Here the CDR3 DNA reads TGTGCCAGTAGTATGATTCTTTCCCAAGAGACCCAGTACTTC. Translation: CASSMILSQETQYF.

There are a few counts of this clonotype. The chain uses TRBV6-2 or TRBV6-3 and TRBJ1-2; D gene uncertain. V lost 8 bases to trimming and J lost 5 bases, with 9 bases between them. This CDR3 comprises 11 residues. Germline loops: CDR1 MNHEY, CDR2 SVGEGT. CDR3 residues: CASWWSYGYTF. The DNA of the CDR3 is TGTGCCAGCTGGTGGAGTTATGGCTACACCTTC.

There are a few counts of this clonotype. The V call is TRBV29-1, the J call TRBJ2-7, with 8 bases identical to TRBD1. The CDR3 consists of 14 residues. V dropped 4 bases and J dropped 3; count of bases not matched to a gene: 8. CDR1 and CDR2 from the germline V gene are SQVTM and ANQGSEA. CDR3 sequence: CSVVDLDRDYEQYF. CDR3 coding DNA: TGCAGCGTTGTTGATCTGGACAGGGACTACGAGCAGTACTTC.

The chain uses TRBV7-8 and TRBJ1-4; D is unresolved. CDR3 size: 14 residues. V dropped 3 bases and J dropped 7 bases, with 12 bases sitting between them. Germline V lookup: CDR1 SGHVS, CDR2 FQNEAQ. CDR3 sequence (DNA): TGTGCCAGCAGCTTGGAATACGATGCTGAAAAACTGTTTTTT. It yields the protein CASSLEYDAEKLFF.

This clonotype was recorded many times. The V gene is TRBV15, the J gene TRBJ2-3; D gene ambiguous. The germline V and J ends were trimmed by 1 base and 2 bases, with 16 bases remaining between them. This CDR3 comprises 17 residues. Germline V lookup: CDR1 LNHNV, CDR2 YYDKDF (reference sequence). The CDR3 protein is CATSRGLLEYSTDTQYF. Written as DNA, the CDR3 is TGTGCCACCAGCAGAGGTCTATTGGAGTATTCCACAGATACGCAGTATTTT.

This clonotype was seen a few times. The gene calls are TRBV7-6 and TRBJ2-5; the D gene could be TRBD1 or TRBD2 (5 bases each). Trimming removed 1 base at V and 0 bases at J, with 12 bases between. CDR3 length: 16 residues. The germline gives CDR1 SGHVS, CDR2 FNYEAQ. CDR3 DNA: TGTGCCAGCAGCTTAGTATGGGGACCGTACCAAGAGACCCAGTACTTC. This encodes CASSLVWGPYQETQYF.

This clonotype was seen only a few times. Written as DNA, the CDR3 is TGTGCCAGCAGCTCTAGGGTAGCGGATACGCAGTATTTT. Translated: CASSSRVADTQYF. This chain uses TRBV7-2 with TRBJ2-3; D might be TRBD2 (5 bases). The CDR3 totals 13 residues. Germline CDR1 is SGHTA and CDR2 is FQGNSA. Trimming stripped 4 bases from V and 6 bases from J, with 11 bases between.

This clonotype was counted between two and nine times. The rearrangement joins TRBV27 to TRBJ2-7; no clear D. Germline CDR1 reads MNHEY; CDR2 reads SMNVEV (reference sequence). Trimming pared 0 bases from V and 3 bases from J, leaving 6 bases between. The CDR3 spans 13 residues. The CDR3 nucleotides are TGTGCCAGCAGTTTATCTTTTGGCTACGAGCAGTACTTC. Its translation: CASSLSFGYEQYF.

V is TRBV7-2 and J is TRBJ2-7, with D uncertain. V lost 0 bases and J lost 0, with 12 bases in between. This CDR3 is built from 16 residues. Germline values: CDR1 SGHTA, CDR2 FQGNSA. The CDR3 region is CASSLAAEDHSYEQYF. The CDR3 DNA reads TGTGCCAGCAGCTTAGCGGCAGAAGATCACTCCTACGAGCAGTACTTC.

The chain links TRBV4-1 to TRBJ1-3; a weak D match, TRBD1 (5 bases). CDR1 is MGHRA and CDR2 is YSYEKL in the germline V gene. V lost 5 bases and J 2 bases, leaving 13 bases between the germline ends. The CDR3 totals 15 residues. This CDR3 is CASSARASPGNTIYF. In DNA form, the CDR3 reads TGCGCCAGCAGCGCCAGGGCGTCCCCTGGAAACACCATATATTTT.

The J gene is TRBJ2-7, the V gene TRBV29-1, with a weak D call TRBD1 (6 bases). V gave up 4 bases and J gave up 2 bases, with 12 bases separating them. This CDR3 is 13 amino acids long. Germline CDR1 is SQVTM and CDR2 is ANQGSEA. The CDR3, as DNA: TGCAGCGTTGTCGGGACACGAACCTACGAGCAGTACTTC. Translated, it gives CSVVGTRTYEQYF.

In its sample, this clonotype was seen a few times. The chain uses TRBV7-6 and TRBJ2-3, with 7 bases fitting TRBD2. Trimming took 6 bases from V and 0 from J; bases not matched to a gene: 9. Germline V lookup: CDR1 SGHVS, CDR2 FNYEAQ. This CDR3 is 16 amino acids long. The CDR3 coding sequence is TGTGCCAGCAGACCTCTAGCGGAAATTAGCACAGATACGCAGTATTTT. Translated: CASRPLAEISTDTQYF.

This clonotype was detected a few times. The chain links TRBV7-9 to TRBJ2-1; D possibly corresponds to TRBD2 (5 bases). The V end was cut by 6 bases, the J end by 0 bases, with 9 bases between. Germline V gene lookup returns CDR1 SEHNR and CDR2 FQNEAQ (reference sequence). This CDR3 comprises 14 residues. The CDR3 is CASSSGSSYNEQFF. CDR3 sequence (DNA): TGTGCCAGCAGTTCTGGGAGCTCCTACAATGAGCAGTTCTTC.

CDR3 amino acids: CASSLSQTIYNEQFF. The CDR3 nucleotides are TGTGCCAGCAGCTTGAGTCAGACGATATACAATGAGCAGTTCTTC. The genes are TRBV5-5 and TRBJ2-1; D not certain. The CDR3 has 15 amino acids. V lost 1 base, J lost 4 bases, and 12 bases lay in between. Germline V gene sequence: CDR1 SGHKS, CDR2 YYEKEE (reference sequence).

This clonotype has a handful of counts. This sequence joins TRBV6-5 and TRBJ1-1; D is undetermined. The germline V gene has CDR1 MNHEY and CDR2 SVGAGI. The length of the CDR3 is 14 residues. Between the trimmed V and J ends, which lost 4 bases and 1 base, there was a span of 10 bases. CDR3 DNA sequence: TGTGCCAGCAGTTTGAATGGCAGGAACACTGAAGCTTTCTTT. Translating gives CASSLNGRNTEAFF.

This clonotype was found a few times. The chain recombines TRBV4-1 with TRBJ1-1, with 7 bases that match TRBD1. This CDR3 is 16 amino acids long. V lost 1 base, J lost 0 bases, and 5 bases stayed unmatched. Germline assignment: CDR1 MGHRA and CDR2 YSYEKL. CDR3 sequence reads: CASSQVTGQLNTEAFF. CDR3 in DNA: TGCGCCAGCAGCCAAGTAACGGGACAGCTGAACACTGAAGCTTTCTTT.

This clonotype was counted a few times. The chain has TRBV7-9 and TRBJ2-7; the match to TRBD1 covers 7 bases. CDR3 length: 15 residues. The V gene end was trimmed by 2 bases and the J gene end by 0 bases; junction bases not matched to a gene: 4. Germline V gene sequence: CDR1 SEHNR, CDR2 FQNEAQ (reference sequence). The CDR3 DNA follows: TGTGCCAGCAGCTTACCGGGACAGAACTCCTACGAGCAGTACTTC. Its protein is CASSLPGQNSYEQYF. Full variable domain (missing parts from reference TRBV7-9 and TRBJ2-7): DTGVSQNPRHKITKRGQNVTFRCDPISEHNRLYWYRQTLGQGPEFLTYFQNEAQLEKSRLLSDRFSAERPKGSFSTLEIQRTEQGDSAMYLCASSLPGQNSYEQYFGPGTRLTVT.

The sample holds a few counts of this clonotype. The chain links TRBV4-1 to TRBJ2-1; 8 bases align to TRBD2. The CDR3 loop spans 16 amino acids. Losses at the gene ends were 0 bases for V and 8 bases for J; bases not matched to a gene: 9. Germline-derived CDR1 and CDR2 are MGHRA and YSYEKL. The chain's CDR3 is CASSQESQREHHEQFF. CDR3 in DNA: TGCGCCAGCAGCCAAGAGTCCCAGCGGGAGCACCATGAGCAGTTCTTC.

This rearrangement joins TRBV14 to TRBJ1-1; no clear D. The CDR3 length is 14 residues. Looked up from germline, CDR1 is SGHDN and CDR2 is FVKESK. The V and J ends lost 0 bases and 3 bases respectively, with 8 bases between them. CDR3 sequence: CASSQEGRHTEAFF. Written as DNA, the CDR3 is TGTGCCAGCAGCCAAGAGGGCCGACACACTGAAGCTTTCTTT.